The next 10 T cell receptor beta chains were all read from a single sample in a study of cytomegalovirus exposure and HLA in healthy donors. It was with 60 Vbeta and 13 Jbeta primers that the PCR ran. TCRdb keeps only in-frame clones here, not all; method: immunoSEQ multiplex PCR. Of 100,000 to 150,000 clones listed, roughly 88% are singletons. The sequencing sample was made of PBMCs. These receptors originate from a man aged 45-65 years in good health and CMV-seronegative.

CDR3 sequence reads: CASSSRGAVAFF. CDR3 in DNA: TGTGCCAGCAGCTCCCGCGGGGCAGTAGCTTTCTTT. The chain joins TRBV5-4 to TRBJ1-1; maybe TRBD1 (5 bases). The germline gives CDR1 SGHNT, CDR2 YYREEE (reference sequence). Trimming took 3 bases from V and 10 from J, leaving 13 bases between them. The CDR3 has 12 residues.

V usage is TRBV19 and J usage is TRBJ1-5; maybe TRBD1 (6 bases). The germline CDR1 and CDR2 sequences are LNHDA and SQIVND (reference sequence). V was trimmed by 7 bases and J by 1 base, leaving 17 bases between them. This CDR3 is 16 amino acids long. CDR3 coding DNA: TGTGCCAGTAAGGACAGAACCGTTCGGAGCAATCAGCCCCAGCATTTT. It is translated as CASKDRTVRSNQPQHF.

The chain combines TRBV2 with TRBJ2-7; 12 bases map to TRBD2. Per the germline V gene, CDR1 is SNHLY and CDR2 is FYNNEI. Losses at the gene ends were 6 bases for V and 4 bases for J; bases not matched to a gene: 7. This CDR3 has 15 residues. CDR3 sequence (DNA): TGTGCCAGCAGAGGGGAGACTAGCGGGGGATACGAGCAGTACTTC. Translation gives CASRGETSGGYEQYF.

This rearrangement joins TRBV4-2 to TRBJ2-5; D possibly corresponds to TRBD2 (8 bases). Per the germline V gene, CDR1 is LGHNA and CDR2 is YNFKEQ. The CDR3 is 16 residues long. V lost 1 base and J lost 2, with 14 bases in between. CDR3 residues: CASSQGAGGQQETQYF. CDR3 DNA sequence: TGTGCCAGCAGCCAAGGGGCGGGGGGACAGCAAGAGACCCAGTACTTC.

DNA of the CDR3: TGTGCCAGCAAGGGAGACGGAGGGGAGCAGTACTTC. It encodes CASKGDGGEQYF. The J gene is TRBJ2-7, the V gene TRBV2, with D possibly TRBD2 on 6 matching bases. Germline V gene data show CDR1 as SNHLY and CDR2 as FYNNEI. This CDR3 spans 12 amino acids. Trimming took off 7 bases at V and 7 bases at J, with 14 bases between the two ends.

The table lists this clone with a few counts. This chain connects TRBV6-1 to TRBJ1-4; no clear D. The CDR3 runs to 15 residues. The ends were cut back, 2 bases at V and 7 bases at J, with 14 bases in the middle. The germline gives CDR1 MNHNS, CDR2 SASEGT. The CDR3 reads CASSEFTGSAEKLFF. DNA of the CDR3: TGTGCCAGCAGTGAATTTACGGGATCGGCTGAAAAACTGTTTTTT.

This clone was seen more than once but under ten times. The CDR3 region is CASSPRGGGAADTQYF. The CDR3 DNA follows: TGTGCCAGCAGCCCCCGGGGCGGGGGGGCCGCAGATACGCAGTATTTT. The gene calls are TRBV7-2 and TRBJ2-3; 9 nucleotides align to TRBD2. V trimming: 5 bases; J trimming: 4 bases; junction bases outside the gene matches: 10. There are 16 residues in the CDR3. Germline V gene lookup returns CDR1 SGHTA and CDR2 FQGNSA.

V is TRBV7-2 and J is TRBJ1-4; possible D gene TRBD1, 5 bases. The germline V gene encodes CDR1 SGHTA and CDR2 FQGNSA. The CDR3 covers 16 residues. Deletions cut 3 bases from V and 0 bases from J, with 11 bases between. In DNA form, the CDR3 reads TGTGCCAGCAGCTTTATGACAGCCCCAACTAATGAAAAACTGTTTTTT. It codes for CASSFMTAPTNEKLFF.

This chain uses TRBV5-1 with TRBJ1-6; D is possibly TRBD1 (6 bases). The CDR3 contains 15 residues. The germline V gene has CDR1 SGHRS and CDR2 YFSETQ. Trimming stripped 5 bases from V and 6 bases from J, with 15 bases between. The CDR3 bases are TGCGCCAGCAGTGGCACAGGGAAATCTAATTCACCCCTCCACTTT. As protein: CASSGTGKSNSPLHF.

This rearrangement joins TRBV10-2 to TRBJ2-7; 9 nucleotides line up with TRBD2. The CDR3 consists of 13 residues. The V segment lost 8 bases and the J segment 6 bases; nucleotides outside the gene matches: 8. Germline V CDR1 and CDR2: WSHSY, SAAADI. The CDR3 bases are TGCGCCAGCCGCGGGGGGGGTTGGAGCGAGCAGTACTTC. This sequence encodes CASRGGGWSEQYF.